This T cell receptor (beta chain) was sequenced during a study of blood T cell repertoires in COVID-19 (dated by TCRdb to 2018 to 2020). In terms of the full investigation: Collaborator samples came from the United States, Italy and Spain and covered acute and convalescent phases of COVID-19. The material from the prospective study consisted of cDNA or gDNA derived from T cells, B-cell-depleted T cells, or PBMCs. The dataset comprised deeply sampled blood TCRbeta repertoires from subjects exposed to, actively infected with, or recovered from COVID-19. A freely available public database, intended as a resource for researchers studying the immune response to SARS-CoV-2, is where the repertoires were released. The samples were drawn from two sources: the first 160 participants of the ongoing ImmuneRACE study, and fewer than 1,500 subjects contributed by 6 global collaborators. The sample metadata nearly always contained a de-identified subject ID, COVID-19 status, age in years and sex. Where HLA class I and class II types were available, the types were taken from metadata supplied by the sample provider, not from assay-based typing.

The collaborating institutions used their own protocols to collect whole blood in K2EDTA tubes. For TCRbeta analysis, collaborators shipped samples in one of three forms: frozen whole blood, isolated PBMCs, or DNA extracted from either of those sample types. Broad study findings and their caveats: The amount of clinical and demographic metadata varied by source and participant and was provided uncurated.

About this clone: What antigen it recognizes has not been identified. No much larger clone is present one base from it, and per-base qualities are unavailable.

TCRbeta CDR3 regions were amplified from genomic DNA using the immunoSEQ Assay, a bias-controlled multiplex PCR. The source study handled its data this way. The number of nucleated cells in each sample was estimated from the amplification of reference gene primers within the assay. To quantify the absolute abundance of each unique TCRbeta CDR3 rearrangement, sequence reads were collapsed and filtered. Productive Simpson clonality was computed per sample as the square root of Simpson's diversity index over productive rearrangements. The source is immuneACCESS, and TCRdb retained only in-frame sequences with V and J called. Part of the clones is not carried over; for the studies checked, unresolved V genes explain less than half of this, and the remainder is unexplained. That table gives V, J and clone size, and the DNA gave D and trimming. In all, the sample holds around 150,000 clones, and roughly 80% of those were seen once. Roughly 10% of the sample is in the top ten clones.

Sequenced input: peripheral blood. The clonotype originates from a woman aged 80 or over in a cohort sampled during active or convalescent COVID-19.

The nucleotides read TGCGCCAGCAGCCAAGGGGCGGGGGCAGATACGCAGTATTTT. The translation is CASSQGAGADTQYF. The V and J segments used are TRBV4-3 and TRBJ2-3, and 7 junctional nucleotides match TRBD2. Ends trimmed: V by 1 base, J by 4 bases; bases unmatched to a gene: 2. There are 14 amino acids in the CDR3, from cysteine to phenylalanine inclusive. The CDR3 DNA has 42 bases and is translated from base 1. CDR1 and CDR2 (LGHNA, YSLEER) derive from the germline V gene.